The rows below give T cell receptor beta chains drawn from one sample of a study of T cell responses to AZD1222 COVID-19 vaccine. Assay used: immunoSEQ multiplex PCR; TCRdb lists only in-frame clones, some missing. The repertoire consists of 100,000 to 150,000 clones, with roughly 86% occurring once and the leading ten covering about 10%. The source was peripheral blood, collected on day 0 of AZD1222 vaccination. These receptors all come from an adult in good health. The CDR3 runs from the conserved cysteine through the conserved F or W. A D gene is named only where the DNA matches it firmly. Size is stated for part of the rows, as once, few or many counts, or as a class when the clone is expanded.

V gene	D gene	clone size	J gene	CDR3 DNA	CDR3 protein
TRBV27	-	once	TRBJ1-3	TGTGCCAGCAGTCCCGCGGGCTCTGGAAACACCATATATTTT	CASSPAGSGNTIYF
TRBV19	-	once	TRBJ2-7	TGTGCCAGTACCCCGAGTTGGGGGGTGGTCTACGAGCAGTACTTC	CASTPSWGVVYEQYF
TRBV12-3/TRBV12-4	-	-	TRBJ2-3	TGTGCCAGCAGTTTAAATTTGCTGGATACGCAGTATTTT	CASSLNLLDTQYF
TRBV29-1	-	once	TRBJ1-4	TGCAGCGTTGGTGCAGGGGATGAAAAACTGTTTTTT	CSVGAGDEKLFF
TRBV19	TRBD1	-	TRBJ2-3	TGTGCCAGTAGTATCCCTGACAGGGGTAGCACAGATACGCAGTATTTT	CASSIPDRGSTDTQYF
TRBV18	TRBD1	-	TRBJ2-5	TGTGCCAGCTCACCGGACAGGACGGACCAAGAGACCCAGTACTTC	CASSPDRTDQETQYF
TRBV5-1	TRBD1	-	TRBJ2-6	TGCGCCAGCAGCTTGGGGCAGGGGGCGCAAGGGGCCAACGTCCTGACTTTC	CASSLGQGAQGANVLTF
TRBV5-1	-	-	TRBJ2-3	TGCGCCAGCAGGGTTGCAGATACGCAGTATTTT	CASRVADTQYF
TRBV9	-	-	TRBJ2-3	TGTGCCAGCAGCGTAGAACAGGGCGGTTCCACAGATACGCAGTATTTT	CASSVEQGGSTDTQYF
TRBV29-1	-	few	TRBJ2-7	TGCAGCGTTGAAGTGGTGGACAGCCCGACTACCTACGAGCAGTACTTC	CSVEVVDSPTTYEQYF
TRBV6-4	-	once	TRBJ2-3	TGTGCCAGCAGTCGACGGGAAGGAGATACGCAGTATTTT	CASSRREGDTQYF
TRBV5-1	TRBD1	-	TRBJ1-1	TGCGCCAGCAGCTTGGTTGGGACAGGCATGAACACTGAAGCTTTCTTT	CASSLVGTGMNTEAFF
TRBV6-5	TRBD2	-	TRBJ2-7	TGTGCCACCTGGTTCGCGGGAGCGAGGGAGCAGTACTTC	CATWFAGAREQYF
TRBV7-2	TRBD1	-	TRBJ1-2	TGTGCCAGCAGCCCTATACAGGGGGCGCTTAATGGCTACACCTTC	CASSPIQGALNGYTF
TRBV6-5	-	-	TRBJ1-2	TGTGCCAGCAAGACACAGGATTACAACTATGGCTACACCTTC	CASKTQDYNYGYTF
TRBV11-2	-	-	TRBJ2-3	TGTGCCAGCAGCTTAGAAGGGGGTCCCGGCACAGATACGCAGTATTTT	CASSLEGGPGTDTQYF
TRBV5-1	TRBD1	once	TRBJ1-1	TGCGCCAGCAGCTCCCGTCAGGGGGGCACTGAAGCTTTCTTT	CASSSRQGGTEAFF
TRBV10-1	-	-	TRBJ1-5	TGCGCCAGCAGTGAACAGGCACAGCCCCAGCATTTT	CASSEQAQPQHF
TRBV5-4	TRBD1	-	TRBJ1-2	TGTGCCAGCAGCACTGTAGACAGGGGGAGCGGCTACACCTTC	CASSTVDRGSGYTF
TRBV19	TRBD1	-	TRBJ2-7	TGTGCCAGTAGTATTGCGACAGGGATCCCCCTCGAGCAGTACTTC	CASSIATGIPLEQYF
TRBV5-1	-	-	TRBJ2-5	TGCGCCAGCAGCTTGGCTGGGGCAGTCCAAGAGACCCAGTACTTC	CASSLAGAVQETQYF
TRBV4-2	TRBD2	-	TRBJ2-7	TGTGCCAGCAGCAAGACGGGTAGCGGGCCTTCCTACGAGCAGTACTTC	CASSKTGSGPSYEQYF
TRBV27	TRBD1	-	TRBJ1-4	TGTGCCAGCAGCAGGGACAGCCTTAATGAAAAACTGTTTTTT	CASSRDSLNEKLFF
TRBV2	TRBD1	once	TRBJ2-3	TGTGCCAAGACAGGGGGAGCAGATACGCAGTATTTT	CAKTGGADTQYF
TRBV6-1	-	-	TRBJ2-1	TGTGCCAGCAGTGAAGCGGGAAACTACAATGAGCAGTTCTTC	CASSEAGNYNEQFF
TRBV7-9	-	few	TRBJ2-1	TGTGCCAGCGGGCGTTGGCTGCCCTACTACTCCTACAATGAGCAGTTCTTC	CASGRWLPYYSYNEQFF
TRBV18	-	-	TRBJ1-2	TGTGCCAGCTCACCCACCCCTGACAGTCTACGCTATGGCTACACCTTC	CASSPTPDSLRYGYTF
TRBV27	-	-	TRBJ1-3	TGTGCCAGCAGTTTAGGGGGGGCTGGAAACACCATATATTTT	CASSLGGAGNTIYF
TRBV9	TRBD2	few	TRBJ2-1	TGTGCCAGCAGCGTAGAAGCGGGGGGCCACACCAATGAGCAGTTCTTC	CASSVEAGGHTNEQFF
TRBV6-2/TRBV6-3	-	-	TRBJ2-1	TGTGCCAGCAGCAGGGCCCCCGCTGGGCATGAGCAGTTCTTC	CASSRAPAGHEQFF
TRBV21-1	-	-	TRBJ1-3	TGTGCCAGCAGCAAGGACAGGTTGGTAAACACCATATATTTT	CASSKDRLVNTIYF
TRBV4-1	-	-	TRBJ2-3	TGCGCCAGCAGCCAAGACTCGGGTGGGCTGGATACGCAGTATTTT	CASSQDSGGLDTQYF
TRBV18	-	-	TRBJ2-5	TGTGCCAGCTCACCTAGTGGGGGGTCGGAGACCCAGTACTTC	CASSPSGGSETQYF
TRBV5-1	-	-	TRBJ2-5	TGCGCCAGCAGCTGGTTTGCAAGCCAAGAGACCCAGTACTTC	CASSWFASQETQYF
TRBV18	-	-	TRBJ2-2	TGTGCCAGCTCACCCTGGGCGGACAGAAACACCGGGGAGCTGTTTTTT	CASSPWADRNTGELFF
TRBV3-1/TRBV3-2	-	-	TRBJ2-2	TGTGCCAGCAGCCAAGATAAAGTGAGGGACACCGGGGAGCTGTTTTTT	CASSQDKVRDTGELFF
TRBV11-2	-	-	TRBJ2-1	TGTGCCAGCAGCTTAGGCTGGGGGGATGAGCAGTTCTTC	CASSLGWGDEQFF
TRBV6-5	-	-	TRBJ2-1	TGTGCCAGCAGTTACGGCCAGGGGTCATTCTTC	CASSYGQGSFF
TRBV27	-	-	TRBJ1-1	TGTGCCAGCAGTTTAGTCCCCGGGACCATCAAAAACACTGAAGCTTTCTTT	CASSLVPGTIKNTEAFF
TRBV18	TRBD2	-	TRBJ2-1	TGTGCCAGCTCAACTAGCGGGGTCTGGGATGAGCAGTTCTTC	CASSTSGVWDEQFF
TRBV29-1	TRBD1	once	TRBJ1-2	TGCAGCGTTGATATTGTCAGGGGGAACTATGGCTACACCTTC	CSVDIVRGNYGYTF
TRBV19	-	-	TRBJ2-1	TGTGCCAGCAGCGCCCAGGGCAACCCAACCTACAATGAGCAGTTCTTC	CASSAQGNPTYNEQFF
TRBV10-3	TRBD1	-	TRBJ1-6	TGTGCCATCAGTGAGCAGGGACAGGATAATTCACCCCTCCACTTT	CAISEQGQDNSPLHF
TRBV9	TRBD1	-	TRBJ1-1	TGTGCCAGCAGCGTAGTCCCCCCCGGGACAGGGTTTCGTGAGGCTTTCTTT	CASSVVPPGTGFREAFF
TRBV27	-	-	TRBJ2-2	TGTGCCAGCAGTTTTTCAGGGCTCGGGGTCGGGGAGCTGTTTTTT	CASSFSGLGVGELFF
TRBV21-1	-	-	TRBJ1-2	TGTGCCAGGACCAGCGCTGGAGGTGGCTACACCTTC	CARTSAGGGYTF
TRBV14	-	-	TRBJ2-7	TGTGCCAGCAGCCAATCCCGACAATCCGAGCAGTACTTC	CASSQSRQSEQYF
TRBV5-1	TRBD2	-	TRBJ2-4	TGCGCCAGCAGCGGTACTAGCGGAAGGGAAAACATTCAGTACTTC	CASSGTSGRENIQYF
TRBV2	-	-	TRBJ1-3	TGTGCCAGCAGTGAAGCTAGGGTTGGCCTGGGGACAGGAAACACCATATATTTT	CASSEARVGLGTGNTIYF
TRBV6-5	-	-	TRBJ1-1	TGTGCCAGCAGTATGAACACTGAAGCTTTCTTT	CASSMNTEAFF
TRBV13	TRBD1	-	TRBJ2-7	TGTGCCAGCAGCTTCGCCAGGGGGATCTCCTCCTACGAGCAGTACTTC	CASSFARGISSYEQYF
TRBV30	-	-	TRBJ2-2	TGTGCCGGATCCTCTATTGGGGGCCGGGACACCGGGGAGCTGTTTTTT	CAGSSIGGRDTGELFF
TRBV25-1	TRBD1	-	TRBJ2-3	TGTGCCAGCAGTGCCGGGACAGACTTCACAGATACGCAGTATTTT	CASSAGTDFTDTQYF
TRBV18	TRBD1	-	TRBJ2-7	TGTGCCAGCTCACCCGGGACAGGGGGTTCGAACGAGCAGTACTTC	CASSPGTGGSNEQYF
TRBV19	-	-	TRBJ2-7	TGTGCCAGTAGTATAGGTCGGGACCGACTGCACGAGCAGTACTTC	CASSIGRDRLHEQYF